Each of the 6 T cell receptor beta chains below was sequenced from the same sample in a study of beta chain features in type 1 diabetes (dated by TCRdb to 2016 to 2019). Libraries came from the immunoSEQ multiplex PCR assay. The High Capacity cDNA Reverse Transcription Kit was used to reverse transcribe all of the isolated RNA, meaning that expressed TCRB transcripts were what got sequenced. The immuneACCESS repertoire file appears here via TCRdb, limited to in-frame rearrangements. These files lack a portion of the clones; in checked studies, under half of the deficit traces to unresolved V genes, and the cause of the others is not known. In this sample the table shows hundreds of thousands of clones, roughly 12% of which occur a single time. The ten largest clones take up around 0.022% of the sample. These TCRs' antigens remain unknown. General study outcomes and caveats: A moderate but significant shortening of TCRB CDR3 length was observed in type 1 diabetes patients in all four CD4+ subsets.

The sequencing sample was made of naive CD4+ T cells from blood. What this sample's cell subset or site label stands for: true naive CD4+ T cells. Receptors were obtained from a man between 18 and 29 years old with type 1 diabetes.

This clone has just a few counts. The chain combines TRBV6-5 with TRBJ1-2; 8 bases line up with TRBD1. The CDR3 covers 13 residues. With 7 bases clipped from V and 4 bases from J, the junction kept 5 bases outside the gene matches. CDR1 MNHEY and CDR2 SVGAGI come from the germline V gene. CDR3 DNA: TGTGCCAGCAACGACAGGGGAGGCTATGGCTACACCTTC. As protein: CASNDRGGYGYTF.

The V gene is TRBV9, the J gene TRBJ1-1, with unresolved D. There are 14 residues in the CDR3. The V gene lost 0 bases and the J gene lost 1 base, with 7 bases spanning the gap. Germline V gene data show CDR1 as SGDLS and CDR2 as YYNGEE. CDR3 loop: CASSVGVQNTEAFF. CDR3 sequence (DNA): TGTGCCAGCAGCGTAGGAGTACAGAACACTGAAGCTTTCTTT.

This clone appeared a few times. The rearrangement links TRBV5-1 to TRBJ2-1; TRBD2 might be the D (5 bases). The CDR3 is 13 amino acids. Germline V gene lookup returns CDR1 SGHRS and CDR2 YFSETQ. V was clipped by 6 bases and J by 14 bases, with 21 bases between them. The CDR3 nucleotides are TGCGCCAGCACCCGTCCGGGATTAGAGTTGAAGTTCTTC. Its protein product is CASTRPGLELKFF.

This clone was recorded a few times. The same CDR3 can be traced to other DNA sequences in this sample. V is TRBV15 and J is TRBJ1-5, with TRBD1 matching 9 bases. Trimming removed 3 bases from V and 6 bases from J; junction bases left unmatched: 3. Germline CDR1 reads LNHNV; CDR2 reads YYDKDF (reference sequence). The CDR3 is 14 amino acids. The CDR3 coding sequence is TGTGCCACCAGCAGGGACAGGGGCGGTCAGCCCCAGCATTTT. It is translated as CATSRDRGGQPQHF.

This clone was observed a few times. The rearrangement uses TRBV29-1 and TRBJ1-1; no definite D call. Trimming took 6 bases from V and 0 from J, leaving 17 bases between them. The CDR3 contains 15 residues. Per the germline V gene, CDR1 is SQVTM and CDR2 is ANQGSEA. The CDR3 loop reads CSVAAETVMNTEAFF. As DNA, the CDR3 is TGCAGCGTCGCGGCCGAGACGGTAATGAACACTGAAGCTTTCTTT.

V gene TRBV7-9 combines with J gene TRBJ1-1; D gene uncertain. The V gene's germline CDR1 is SEHNR and CDR2 FQNEAQ (reference sequence). The CDR3 runs to 12 residues. Trimming took off 1 base at V and 9 bases at J, with 9 bases between the two ends. The DNA for the CDR3 is TGTGCCAGCAGCTTAGGCGATCTCAAAGCTTTCTTT. It yields the protein CASSLGDLKAFF.